The clone carrying this TCR beta chain was picked up one time. The sample belongs to a study of blood T cell repertoires in COVID-19. Study-level background: Whether acute or convalescent, the COVID-19 samples came from the United States, Italy and Spain. PBMCs, B-cell-depleted T cells, or T cells provided the cDNA or gDNA that made up the material.

Per the study methods: Amplification with reference gene primers provided the estimates of nucleated cell counts. Only in-frame clones appear in the TCRdb table, and some are missing; sequencing was by immunoSEQ multiplex PCR. V, J and clone size derive from that table, while D and trimming were established from the DNA sequence. The sample has around 9,800 clones, over 75% seen once; the top ten hold approximately 7.5%. In germline, CDR1 is MNHNS, CDR2 SASEGT. There are 15 residues in the CDR3. Trimming pared 2 bases from V and 0 bases from J, leaving 8 bases between. J is TRBJ1-3 and V is TRBV6-1; D perhaps matches TRBD1 (6 bases). The source of this sequence is a man aged 70 or older with active COVID-19. Specimen: peripheral blood. CDR3 sequence (DNA): TGTGCCAGCAGTGAAACAGGGTACTCTGGAAACACCATATATTTT. Translated, it gives CASSETGYSGNTIYF.